Listed here are 20 T cell receptor beta chains from one sample, sequenced in a study of blood T cell repertoires in COVID-19. Repertoires were generated with immunoSEQ multiplex PCR, while TCRdb's copy carries only in-frame clones and drops some. The repertoire holds fewer than 60,000 clones, with more than 75% as singletons. What was sequenced was peripheral blood. Every receptor here comes from a man in his fifties with acute or convalescent COVID-19.

The CDR3 protein is CTTTGVGTEAFF. CDR3 nucleotides: TGCACGACGACAGGGGTCGGCACTGAAGCTTTCTTT. The V gene is TRBV29-1, the J gene TRBJ1-1; the match to TRBD1 covers 8 bases. Germline CDR1 is SQVTM and CDR2 is ANQGSEA. The CDR3 totals 12 residues.

Only one count was recorded for this clone. V and J are TRBV9 and TRBJ1-2; D is ambiguous. V was trimmed by 4 bases and J by 0 bases, leaving 19 bases between them. This CDR3 is built from 17 residues. Germline V gene sequence: CDR1 SGDLS, CDR2 YYNGEE. This chain's CDR3 is CASSPPSRGSPNYGYTF. DNA of the CDR3: TGTGCCAGCAGCCCCCCCTCTCGAGGGAGCCCTAACTATGGCTACACCTTC.

The chain carries TRBV6-4 and TRBJ2-2; 8 bases agree with TRBD1. Trimming took 0 bases from V and 5 from J; bases not matched to a gene: 8. The CDR3 has 17 amino acids. Germline CDR1 reads MRHNA; CDR2 reads SNTAGT. Here the CDR3 DNA reads TGTGCCAGCAGTGACTCGTCGTACAGGGGGGCAACCGGGGAGCTGTTTTTT. Its translation is CASSDSSYRGATGELFF.

V is TRBV18 and J is TRBJ1-4; the match to TRBD1 covers 8 bases. The ends lost 5 bases at V and 8 bases at J; junction bases unmatched: 7. Germline values: CDR1 KGHSH, CDR2 LQKENI. The CDR3 loop spans 14 amino acids. CDR3 region: CASSTQGGSEKLFF. In DNA form, the CDR3 reads TGTGCCAGCTCAACACAGGGGGGGTCGGAAAAACTGTTTTTT. Full variable domain (outside the CDR3, taken from reference TRBV18 and TRBJ1-4): NAGVMQNPRHLVRRRGQEARLRCSPMKGHSHVYWYRQLPEEGLKFMVYLQKENIIDESGMPKERFSAEFPKEGPSILRIQQVVRGDSAAYFCASSTQGGSEKLFFGSGTQLSVL.

This chain uses TRBV10-2 with TRBJ1-2, with TRBD1 matching over 7 bases. V gave up 8 bases and J gave up 8 bases; unmatched junction bases: 11. Germline V CDR1 and CDR2: WSHSY, SAAADI. This CDR3 spans 13 amino acids. In DNA, the CDR3 is TGCGCCAGCTATGTTCAGGGGGACGGGGGCTACACCTTC. Translating gives CASYVQGDGGYTF.

This clone was seen a handful of times. The chain uses TRBV19 and TRBJ1-5; 8 bases match TRBD1. Germline V gene data show CDR1 as LNHDA and CDR2 as SQIVND (reference sequence). The CDR3 is 14 amino acids. The V gene end was trimmed by 5 bases and the J gene end by 3 bases; junction bases not matched to a gene: 3. The CDR3 nucleotides are TGTGCCAGTAGTTATCAGGGGGCCAATCAGCCCCAGCATTTT. This gives the protein CASSYQGANQPQHF.

Concerning this clone: At one end the junction does not follow the germline gene, possibly because of a read error. V usage is TRBV4-2 and J usage is TRBJ2-5; 8 bases fit TRBD2. The CDR3 runs to 12 residues. CDR1 LGHNA and CDR2 YNFKEQ come from the germline V gene. This CDR3 is CASSQWSGSFDF. The CDR3 nucleotides read TGTGCCAGCAGCCAATGGAGCGGGAGCTTTGACTTC.

The rearrangement uses TRBV6-5 and TRBJ2-1; TRBD2 agrees at 8 bases. Germline lookup yields CDR1 MNHEY and CDR2 SVGAGI. J was trimmed by 0 bases and V by 7 bases; bases with no gene match: 2. CDR3 length: 14 amino acids. CDR3 in DNA: TGTGCCAGCAAGCGGGAGAGCTCCTACAATGAGCAGTTCTTC. Protein: CASKRESSYNEQFF.

This rearrangement joins TRBV2 to TRBJ2-3, with 7 bases that match TRBD1. The trim removed 6 bases at V and 2 bases at J, leaving 8 bases unmatched. CDR3 length: 15 residues. Per germline, CDR1 SNHLY and CDR2 FYNNEI. CDR3 protein: CASRAPGQNTDTQYF. The CDR3, as DNA: TGTGCCAGCAGGGCACCGGGACAGAACACAGATACGCAGTATTTT. The variable domain in full, with the rest retrieved from reference TRBV2 and TRBJ2-3, is EPEVTQTPSHQVTQMGQEVILRCVPISNHLYFYWYRQILGQKVEFLVSFYNNEISEKSEIFDDQFSVERPDGSNFTLKIRSTKLEDSAMYFCASRAPGQNTDTQYFGPGTRLTVL.

The CDR3: CASRDRLTTNEKLFF. CDR3 DNA sequence: TGTGCCAGCAGGGACAGGCTAACAACTAATGAAAAACTGTTTTTT. The chain uses TRBV6-5 and TRBJ1-4, with 7 bases matching TRBD1. Losses at the gene ends were 6 bases for V and 0 bases for J; bases not matched to a gene: 4. The CDR3 extends over 15 amino acids. Germline V CDR1 and CDR2: MNHEY, SVGAGI.

The genes are TRBV6-6 and TRBJ1-1; D is ambiguous. From germline, CDR1 is MNHNY and CDR2 SVGAGI (reference sequence). Trimming took off 3 bases at V and 1 base at J, with 3 bases between the two ends. This CDR3 is 12 amino acids long. The DNA of the CDR3 is TGTGCCAGCAGTTATAGGAACACTGAAGCTTTCTTT. The encoded protein is CASSYRNTEAFF.

The rearrangement uses TRBV2 and TRBJ2-3; 12 nucleotides agree with TRBD2. V shed 5 bases and J 3 bases; nucleotides not matched to a gene: 9. CDR1 is SNHLY, CDR2 FYNNEI, per germline. This CDR3 is 17 amino acids long. This chain's CDR3 is CASSFLSSGGATDTQYF. In nucleotides, the CDR3 is TGTGCCAGCAGTTTTCTTTCTAGCGGGGGGGCGACAGATACGCAGTATTTT.

The V gene is TRBV3-1 (or the pseudogene TRBV3-2), the J gene TRBJ2-7; 10 bases fit TRBD1. V lost 1 base, J lost 2 bases, and 5 bases stayed unmatched. Germline V gene sequence: CDR1 LGHDT, CDR2 YNNKEL (reference sequence). The CDR3 is 16 residues long. DNA of the CDR3: TGTGCCAGCAGCCAAGGGTCCGGACAGGGGGCCTACGAGCAGTACTTC. Protein sequence: CASSQGSGQGAYEQYF.

The V call is TRBV27, the J call TRBJ1-2; 7 positions match TRBD1. The CDR3 covers 13 residues. Germline values: CDR1 MNHEY, CDR2 SMNVEV (reference sequence). The V segment lost 7 bases and the J segment 3 bases; nucleotides outside the gene matches: 5. The DNA of the CDR3 is TGTGCCAGCACTAATACAGGGGACTATGGCTACACCTTC. This sequence encodes CASTNTGDYGYTF.

The chain couples TRBV28 to TRBJ2-7; 7 bases map to TRBD2. This CDR3 comprises 13 residues. J lost 3 bases, V lost 3 bases, and 2 bases had no gene match. CDR1 is MDHEN, CDR2 SYDVKM, per germline. In DNA, the CDR3 is TGTGCCAGCAGTTTTCGCGGGAGCTACGAGCAGTACTTC. It specifies CASSFRGSYEQYF.

The table lists this clone with a count of one. The gene calls are TRBV2 and TRBJ1-5; the match to TRBD1 covers 10 bases. With 5 bases clipped from V and 2 bases from J, the junction kept 9 bases outside the gene matches. The CDR3 spans 17 residues. Germline CDR1 and CDR2: SNHLY and FYNNEI. CDR3 nucleotides: TGTGCCAGCAGTACCCCTACAGGGACAGGGGGCAATCAGCCCCAGCATTTT. Protein product: CASSTPTGTGGNQPQHF.

This chain uses TRBV18 with TRBJ1-3, with 9 bases fitting TRBD1. CDR3 length: 17 residues. From germline, CDR1 is KGHSH and CDR2 LQKENI. The trim removed 2 bases at V and 0 bases at J, leaving 5 bases unmatched. In nucleotides, the CDR3 is TGTGCCAGCTCACCAAACCCGGGACAGGGCTCTGGAAACACCATATATTTT. This encodes CASSPNPGQGSGNTIYF.

In regard to this clone: The same CDR3 is also encoded by other DNA sequences in this sample. The genes are TRBV18 and TRBJ1-1, with a possible D match to TRBD1 (6 bases). The CDR3 has 13 amino acids. Germline V lookup: CDR1 KGHSH, CDR2 LQKENI. V shed 3 bases and J shed 5 bases, with 10 bases lying between them. The CDR3 loop reads CASSPDSRTEAFF. The CDR3 DNA is TGTGCCAGCTCACCGGACAGTCGAACTGAAGCTTTCTTT.

There are a few counts of this clone. The CDR3 spells CASSSGLAGIYEQYF. The CDR3 DNA sequence: TGTGCCAGCAGCTCGGGACTAGCGGGAATCTACGAGCAGTACTTC. The V call is TRBV5-4, the J call TRBJ2-7; the match to TRBD2 covers 13 bases. Germline V gene lookup returns CDR1 SGHNT and CDR2 YYREEE (reference sequence). The CDR3 consists of 15 residues. J lost 3 bases, V lost 3 bases, and 3 bases had no gene match.

In its sample, this clone was seen a few times. The chain has TRBV28 and TRBJ1-4, with 8 bases aligning to TRBD1. In germline, CDR1 is MDHEN, CDR2 SYDVKM. The V and J ends lost 2 bases and 10 bases, in that order; junction bases with no gene match: 6. CDR3 length: 14 residues. The CDR3 reads CASSLGQGFGKLFF. The CDR3 region has the DNA TGTGCCAGCAGTTTAGGACAGGGATTTGGAAAACTGTTTTTT. The complete variable domain, with remaining parts taken from reference TRBV28 and TRBJ1-4, reads DVKVTQSSRYLVKRTGEKVFLECVQDMDHENMFWYRQDPGLGLRLIYFSYDVKMKEKGDIPEGYSVSREKKERFSLILESASTNQTSMYLCASSLGQGFGKLFFGSGTQLSVL.